Presented here are 17 T cell receptor beta chains from one specimen sequenced in a study of cytomegalovirus exposure and HLA in healthy donors. The primer mix had 60 Vbeta and 13 Jbeta primers. The repertoire was sequenced with immunoSEQ multiplex PCR; TCRdb's copy has only in-frame clones and lacks some. Among 150,000 to 200,000 clones listed, about 85% were seen once. The sample taken for sequencing was PBMCs. The receptors shown here come from a man younger than 45 in good health and CMV-seropositive.

The genes are TRBV28 and TRBJ1-1, with 8 nucleotides matching TRBD1. The V gene's germline CDR1 is MDHEN and CDR2 SYDVKM. The trim removed 3 bases at V and 1 base at J, leaving 10 bases unmatched. The CDR3 has 17 residues. CDR3 loop: CASSLPQKGQENTEAFF. CDR3 sequence (DNA): TGTGCCAGCAGTTTGCCCCAAAAGGGACAGGAGAACACTGAAGCTTTCTTT.

The chain is built from TRBV7-8 and TRBJ2-7; no firm D call. Germline V gene lookup returns CDR1 SGHVS and CDR2 FQNEAQ. The CDR3 spans 11 residues. V was shortened by 7 bases and J by 3 bases, with 7 bases between the two germline ends. CDR3 residues: CASTDHYEQYV. The CDR3 region has the DNA TGTGCCAGCACAGACCACTACGAGCAGTACGTC.

The chain combines TRBV13 with TRBJ2-3; the match to TRBD2 covers 8 bases. This CDR3 is built from 14 residues. CDR1 is PRHDT and CDR2 is FYEKMQ in the germline V gene (reference sequence). The V gene end was trimmed by 4 bases and the J gene end by 11 bases; junction bases not matched to a gene: 11. The CDR3 DNA is TGTGCCAGCAGCTCCTCTGCCGGGGGGGGCTGGCAGTATTTT. This gives the protein CASSSSAGGGWQYF.

This clone was seen a single time. The V call is TRBV14, the J call TRBJ2-1, with 11 bases that match TRBD2. Germline assignment: CDR1 SGHDN and CDR2 FVKESK. This CDR3 spans 16 amino acids. Trimming cost V 3 bases and J 4 bases; bases outside gene matches: 5. The CDR3 is CASSQRLAGRYNEQFF. The CDR3 DNA reads TGTGCCAGCAGCCAGAGACTAGCGGGAAGGTACAATGAGCAGTTCTTC.

V gene TRBV5-1 combines with J gene TRBJ2-1, with 11 nucleotides matching TRBD2. The CDR3 contains 19 residues. Looked up from germline, CDR1 is SGHRS and CDR2 is YFSETQ. The J segment lost 5 bases and the V segment lost 3 bases, leaving 16 bases of the junction unmatched. The CDR3 loop reads CASSWPQFPGLAVNNEQFF. The CDR3 coding sequence is TGCGCCAGCAGCTGGCCCCAATTCCCGGGACTAGCGGTGAACAATGAGCAGTTCTTC.

The chain combines TRBV6-5 with TRBJ1-2; the D gene is possibly TRBD1 (5 bases). Germline CDR1 and CDR2: MNHEY and SVGAGI. Trimming took off 5 bases at V and 8 bases at J, with 15 bases between the two ends. This CDR3 comprises 13 residues. As DNA, the CDR3 is TGTGCCAGCAGTCCCCCAGGAGGGGTGGGCTACACCTTC. It yields the protein CASSPPGGVGYTF.

Details on this clone: The same CDR3 can be traced to other DNA sequences in this sample. The genes are TRBV18 and TRBJ2-2; 9 bases fit TRBD1. There are 16 residues in the CDR3. With V trimmed by 3 bases and J by 0 bases, 2 bases remained unmatched. Per germline, CDR1 KGHSH and CDR2 LQKENI. CDR3 sequence reads: CASSPRTGANTGELFF. The CDR3 coding sequence is TGTGCCAGCTCACCGCGGACAGGGGCGAACACCGGGGAGCTGTTTTTT.

This chain uses TRBV18 with TRBJ1-2, with D possibly being TRBD1 (6 bases). The CDR3 extends over 15 amino acids. CDR1 and CDR2 from the germline V gene are KGHSH and LQKENI. V lost 1 base and J lost 4, with 13 bases in between. In DNA form, the CDR3 reads TGTGCCAGCTCACCACTGGACAGAGCGTTCTATGGCTACACCTTC. Translating it yields CASSPLDRAFYGYTF.

This clone was seen a few times. V gene TRBV12-2 combines with J gene TRBJ1-1; the table's TRBD1 call for D was not verified on the DNA. TRBV12-2 corresponds to a pseudogene. CDR3 length: 16 amino acids. This chain's CDR3 is CASRPRGPQGNTEAFF. The CDR3 nucleotides are TGTGCAAGTCGCCCTAGGGGCCCTCAAGGGAACACTGAAGCTTTCTTT.

This rearrangement joins TRBV7-9 to TRBJ2-1; TRBD2 matches 9 bases. This CDR3 comprises 16 residues. V lost 6 bases to trimming and J lost 5 bases; unmatched junction nucleotides: 11. Per the germline V gene, CDR1 is SEHNR and CDR2 is FQNEAQ (reference sequence). The chain's CDR3 is CASRRPRVAGDNEQFF. CDR3 coding DNA: TGTGCCAGCAGACGACCCAGGGTAGCGGGGGACAATGAGCAGTTCTTC.

This clone has only a few counts. This chain uses TRBV7-9 with TRBJ2-3, with D tentatively TRBD1 (6 bases). V was trimmed by 3 bases and J by 2 bases, leaving 12 bases between them. From germline, CDR1 is SEHNR and CDR2 FQNEAQ (reference sequence). The CDR3 totals 15 residues. This chain's CDR3 is CASSLAQGPTDTQYF. CDR3 in DNA: TGTGCCAGCAGCTTGGCGCAGGGGCCCACAGATACGCAGTATTTT.

The chain combines TRBV7-6 with TRBJ1-1, with 8 bases matching TRBD1. The CDR3 has 14 residues. Looked up from germline, CDR1 is SGHVS and CDR2 is FNYEAQ. The V segment lost 5 bases and the J segment 1 base; nucleotides outside the gene matches: 3. The CDR3 spells CASSLDRGNTEAFF. The CDR3 DNA reads TGTGCCAGCAGCCTCGACAGGGGGAACACTGAAGCTTTCTTT.

CDR3 DNA: TGTGCCAGCTCGGAGCGGGAGTCGGGAGATACGCAGTATTTT. This encodes CASSERESGDTQYF. The chain employs TRBV13 and TRBJ2-3; 8 bases align to TRBD2. This CDR3 is 14 amino acids long. Germline V lookup: CDR1 PRHDT, CDR2 FYEKMQ (reference sequence). After removal of 8 bases from V and 5 bases from J, the junction contained 9 bases not matched to a gene. The full variable domain, rest sourced from reference TRBV13 and TRBJ2-3, is AAGVIQSPRHLIKEKRETATLKCYPIPRHDTVYWYQQGPGQDPQFLISFYEKMQSDKGSIPDRFSAQQFSDYHSELNMSSLELGDSALYFCASSERESGDTQYFGPGTRLTVL.

The CDR3 protein is CASRGEVSQPQHF. The CDR3 coding sequence is TGTGCCAGCAGGGGGGAGGTCAGCCAGCCCCAGCATTTT. This chain uses TRBV25-1 with TRBJ1-5, with D maybe TRBD1 (5 bases). Germline-derived CDR1 and CDR2 are MGHDK and SYGVNS. The CDR3 runs 13 residues. The V and J ends lost 6 bases and 7 bases respectively, with 13 bases between them.

This clone has just a few counts. The chain joins TRBV27 to TRBJ2-4; D gene ambiguous. The CDR3 is made up of 15 amino acids. Germline V gene sequence: CDR1 MNHEY, CDR2 SMNVEV (reference sequence). Trimming pared 4 bases from V and 0 bases from J, leaving 10 bases between. The CDR3 loop is CASSSTALAKNIQYF. CDR3 DNA: TGTGCCAGCAGTTCTACAGCTCTAGCCAAAAACATTCAGTACTTC.

This rearrangement joins TRBV9 to TRBJ2-1; perhaps TRBD2 as D (6 bases). This CDR3 is 17 amino acids long. Between the trimmed V and J ends, which lost 6 bases and 2 bases, there was a span of 21 bases. The germline V gene encodes CDR1 SGDLS and CDR2 YYNGEE. The CDR3 is CASTHGGAGRTYNEQFF. The CDR3 DNA is TGTGCCAGCACCCACGGTGGTGCGGGAAGGACCTACAATGAGCAGTTCTTC.

The rearrangement uses TRBV19 and TRBJ2-1; D might be TRBD1 (6 bases). The CDR3 covers 13 residues. Per germline, CDR1 LNHDA and CDR2 SQIVND (reference sequence). The germline V and J ends were trimmed by 5 bases and 7 bases, with 12 bases remaining between them. The CDR3 is CASSAGRGNEQFF. CDR3 DNA: TGTGCCAGTAGTGCCGGAAGGGGGAATGAGCAGTTCTTC.